This note documents a single TCR beta chain sequence. Its antigen target is currently unknown. No quality values exist for individual bases; no much larger clone is one base distant. TCR beta libraries were generated from genomic DNA with the immunoSEQ kit, following the manufacturer's recommendations. To prepare libraries, a first multiplex PCR with proprietary primers was run, followed by a second PCR that added unique barcodes, and a bead cleanup was done after each round. Each sample batch included a kit-provided positive control reaction and a negative control reaction. The final libraries were assessed on an Agilent 4200 TapeStation D1000 ScreenTape, pooled by volume, and quantified by qPCR. Sequencing was performed on an Illumina NextSeq500 with a MidOutput 150-cycle cartridge, and 156 Read1 and 15 Index1 cycles were run with kit custom primers. The pooled library was loaded at around 1.1 pM with roughly 20% PhiX control spiked in. Processing in the source paper ran as follows. Vendor-processed data were analyzed in R, with a clonotype defined as all T cells sharing the same CDR3 nucleotide sequence. In the clone abundance analyses, frequencies in each sample were normalized to that sample's 10,000 most abundant clones. Public T cell clones, which averaged fewer than five per sample, were removed prior to analysis. The dominant motif analysis was done with ImmunoMap using the PAM10 matrix, a gap penalty of 30, and a homology threshold of 0.3, and motifs with a cumulative frequency of at least 0.01 were considered dominant. An abundance difference of at least 32-fold between compartments was the criterion for calling clonotypes tumor-enriched or baseline blood-enriched. Similarity between tumor and blood repertoires was quantified using the Baroni-Urbani and Buser coefficient, and groups were compared with two-tailed Wilcoxon tests in R. TCRdb re-hosts the immuneACCESS table, in-frame sequences only. Its copies lack some clones; in the studies checked, an unresolved V gene accounts for under half of them, and the cause for the rest is not known. V, J and clone size are taken as reported in that table, and D and trimming were inferred from the DNA itself. The sample table holds about 15,000 clones, of which less than 65% were seen once. The top ten clones comprise roughly 27% of the sample.

The data originate from a study of radiation and T cells in renal cell carcinoma (dated by TCRdb to 2018 to 2020). Context from the whole study: TCR beta sequencing covered fewer than 60 samples in total, comprising approximately 25 tumors and about 27 peripheral blood samples. Across all 55 or so samples, 4,016,671 unique CDR3 nucleotide sequences, encoding around 2.4 million unique CDR3 amino acid sequences, were identified. The investigation overall reported the following: With a single-armed trial design, the study had no way to address how radiation dose or scheduling affects the TCR repertoire. Compared with controls, irradiated tumors had higher TCR clonality, as the top 100 clonotypes made up an average of approximately 50% of the repertoire, versus around 45% in nephrectomy-only tumors. Because only small tumor regions of approximately 1 g were available, the study did not capture intratumoral heterogeneity. In blood, the top tumor clonotypes increased from baseline to 2 weeks after radiation and then shrank by 4 weeks, which suggests a temporary expansion of tumor-resident clones. Irradiated tumors contained more dominant CDR3 motifs, and these motifs occupied a larger share of the repertoire than in control tumors. Because pretreatment tumor biopsies were not available, the baseline intratumoral presence of clonotypes could not be determined.

According to the study, the label for this sample's time point signals: tumor resected at nephrectomy. The sample's treatment or condition label is to be understood as: 15 Gy SBRT to primary tumor, nephrectomy 4 weeks later. The samples were obtained from a clinical trial, where primary renal cell carcinomas were treated with 15 Gy stereotactic body radiation therapy and then removed by nephrectomy 4 weeks afterward. Renal cell carcinoma with clear cell pathology was present in all patients. Tumors were mechanically dissociated, digested with collagenase/hyaluronidase at 37 °C, processed in gentleMACS C tubes, and stored in liquid nitrogen. Genomic DNA for TCR sequencing was prepared using the QIAamp DNA Blood Mini Kit (Qiagen). Only samples passing all quality control checks were included in the analyses. The trim is 2 bases for V and 1 base for J, with a gap of 11 bases between the germline ends. CDR1 SEHNR and CDR2 FQNEAQ are derived from the germline V gene (reference sequence). The CDR3 contains 15 residues, cysteine and phenylalanine counted. CDR3 DNA is the only sequence kept; it has 45 bases, read in frame from the first base.

This sequence uses TRBV7-9 and TRBJ2-5; possibly the D gene is TRBD1, per 5 matching bases. Sequenced material: tumor tissue, taken from a patient whose treatment included radiotherapy and nephrectomy. The TCR was taken from a woman in her 70s with renal cell carcinoma. The DNA sequence is as follows: TGTGCCAGCAGCTTAATCCTCCAGGGCCAAGAGACCCAGTACTTC. Its amino acids are CASSLILQGQETQYF. Where the CDR3 stops, the reference TRBV7-9 and TRBJ2-5 genes take over; the full variable domain is DTGVSQNPRHKITKRGQNVTFRCDPISEHNRLYWYRQTLGQGPEFLTYFQNEAQLEKSRLLSDRFSAERPKGSFSTLEIQRTEQGDSAMYLCASSLILQGQETQYFGPGTRLLVL.